This passage covers 27 T cell receptor beta chains from one sample sequenced in a study of tumor-infiltrating lymphocytes in localized non-small cell lung cancer. The repertoire was sequenced with immunoSEQ multiplex PCR; TCRdb's copy has only in-frame clones and lacks some. The sample shows some 14,000 clones, about 74% of them seen only once. The specimen sequenced was uninvolved lung tissue not adjacent to the tumor. All receptors derive from a human donor with non-small cell lung cancer.

V gene TRBV27 combines with J gene TRBJ2-1; TRBD2 agrees at 12 bases. CDR1 is MNHEY, CDR2 SMNVEV, per germline (reference sequence). V dropped 2 bases and J dropped 9; count of bases not matched to a gene: 11. There are 17 residues in the CDR3. CDR3 amino acids: CASSLLAGGSFGGEQFF. CDR3 coding DNA: TGTGCCAGCAGTTTACTAGCGGGGGGGTCTTTCGGGGGTGAGCAGTTCTTC.

The V and J genes are TRBV5-4 and TRBJ2-2; D unresolved. From germline, CDR1 is SGHNT and CDR2 YYREEE (reference sequence). Deletions cut 4 bases from V and 6 bases from J, with 7 bases between. The CDR3 length is 12 residues. As DNA, the CDR3 is TGTGCCAGCAGCCCGGGCGCCGGGGAGCTGTTTTTT. It translates to CASSPGAGELFF.

The chain recombines TRBV27 with TRBJ1-2, with D unresolved. Deletions cut 3 bases from V and 0 bases from J, with 5 bases between. Germline V gene sequence: CDR1 MNHEY, CDR2 SMNVEV (reference sequence). The CDR3 length is 13 residues. The CDR3 bases are TGTGCCAGCAGTTTTGGAGCTAACTATGGCTACACCTTC. Protein product: CASSFGANYGYTF.

This sequence joins TRBV2 and TRBJ2-7; 11 bases line up with TRBD1. The CDR3 sequence is 16 residues long. Germline V gene data show CDR1 as SNHLY and CDR2 as FYNNEI. V gave up 4 bases and J gave up 2 bases; unmatched junction bases: 7. The CDR3: CASSGWTGGHPYEQYF. The CDR3 DNA is TGTGCCAGCAGTGGGTGGACAGGGGGCCATCCCTACGAGCAGTACTTC. The variable domain in full, with the rest retrieved from reference TRBV2 and TRBJ2-7, is EPEVTQTPSHQVTQMGQEVILRCVPISNHLYFYWYRQILGQKVEFLVSFYNNEISEKSEIFDDQFSVERPDGSNFTLKIRSTKLEDSAMYFCASSGWTGGHPYEQYFGPGTRLTVT.

This chain connects TRBV7-2 to TRBJ1-6; D uncertain. This CDR3 is 13 amino acids long. The V and J ends lost 6 bases and 16 bases respectively, with 19 bases between them. CDR1 and CDR2 (germline): SGHTA, FQGNSA. The CDR3 DNA follows: TGTGCCAGCAGTTCCGCAAATGAACCGAGGCTCCACTTT. It yields the protein CASSSANEPRLHF.

The V and J genes are TRBV2 and TRBJ1-2, with D hard to call. Trimming cost V 2 bases and J 9 bases, with 10 bases left between them. Germline V gives CDR1 SNHLY, CDR2 FYNNEI. CDR3 size: 12 residues. The CDR3 region is CASSEQEGSYTF. CDR3 coding DNA: TGTGCCAGCAGTGAACAGGAGGGAAGCTACACCTTC.

The chain recombines TRBV19 with TRBJ2-5; unclear D gene. The CDR3 contains 12 residues. V was pared by 7 bases and J by 3 bases, with 9 bases between. CDR1 and CDR2 from the germline V gene are LNHDA and SQIVND (reference sequence). CDR3: CASKGAEETQYF. The CDR3 DNA follows: TGTGCCAGTAAGGGCGCCGAAGAGACCCAGTACTTC.

The CDR3: CASSPGAQDTQYF. The CDR3, as DNA: TGCGCCAGCAGCCCTGGAGCGCAGGATACGCAGTATTTT. The V call is TRBV5-1, the J call TRBJ2-3; no clear D gene. The ends were cut back, 4 bases at V and 6 bases at J, with 12 bases in the middle. CDR1 is SGHRS and CDR2 is YFSETQ in the germline V gene. The CDR3 extends over 13 amino acids.

The chain carries TRBV11-3 and TRBJ2-1, with D unclear. This CDR3 contains 12 residues. V was cut by 5 bases and J by 7 bases, with 9 bases left in between. Germline CDR1 SGHNT, CDR2 YENEEA. DNA of the CDR3: TGTGCCAGCAGCGATTGGGGTAATGAGCAGTTCTTC. It is translated as CASSDWGNEQFF.

The rearrangement uses TRBV14 and TRBJ2-2; D ambiguous. This CDR3 has 16 amino acids. Per germline, CDR1 SGHDN and CDR2 FVKESK. V was pared by 3 bases and J by 0 bases, with 11 bases between. For the CDR3, the DNA is TGTGCCAGCAGCCACCATTCCACCGCGAACACCGGGGAGCTGTTTTTT. Amino acid sequence: CASSHHSTANTGELFF.

The rearrangement joins TRBV7-2 to TRBJ2-7; 7 nucleotides align to TRBD2. Unmatched junction bases numbered 6, after V lost 4 bases and J lost 3 bases. This CDR3 has 14 amino acids. Germline V lookup: CDR1 SGHTA, CDR2 FQGNSA. CDR3 loop: CASSSGLVNYEQYF. CDR3 in DNA: TGTGCCAGCAGCTCAGGACTAGTAAACTACGAGCAGTACTTC.

The CDR3 nucleotides are TGTGCCAGCAGCACAATGAGGGGAAAACTGTTTTTT. This sequence encodes CASSTMRGKLFF. The chain joins TRBV28 to TRBJ1-4; possible D gene TRBD1, 5 bases. This CDR3 has 12 residues. Germline V gene lookup returns CDR1 MDHEN and CDR2 SYDVKM. Trimming cost V 6 bases and J 10 bases, with 12 bases left between them.

The chain's CDR3 is CASSLWVSSGRNNEQFF. The CDR3 coding sequence is TGTGCCAGCAGCTTATGGGTAAGCTCGGGGAGAAACAATGAGCAGTTCTTC. V gene TRBV7-2 combines with J gene TRBJ2-1, with a weak D call TRBD2 (5 bases). Looked up from germline, CDR1 is SGHTA and CDR2 is FQGNSA. This CDR3 spans 17 amino acids. Between the trimmed V and J ends, which lost 2 bases and 5 bases, there was a span of 19 bases. Full variable domain (outside the CDR3, taken from reference TRBV7-2 and TRBJ2-1): GAGVSQSPSNKVTEKGKDVELRCDPISGHTALYWYRQSLGQGLEFLIYFQGNSAPDKSGLPSDRFSAERTGGSVSTLTIQRTQQEDSAVYLCASSLWVSSGRNNEQFFGPGTRLTVL.

The chain combines TRBV28 with TRBJ1-6; maybe TRBD1 (6 bases). Per the germline V gene, CDR1 is MDHEN and CDR2 is SYDVKM. Trimming removed 6 bases at V and 9 bases at J, with 9 bases between. The CDR3 is made up of 12 amino acids. This chain's CDR3 is CASRNRVSPLHF. CDR3 coding DNA: TGTGCCAGCAGGAACAGGGTTTCACCCCTCCACTTT.

This chain connects TRBV18 to TRBJ2-5; perhaps D is TRBD1 or TRBD2 (5 bases each). The CDR3 runs to 14 residues. Trimming stripped 4 bases from V and 5 bases from J, with 14 bases between. The germline gives CDR1 KGHSH, CDR2 LQKENI. CDR3 nucleotide sequence: TGTGCCAGCTCACGAGGGGTCGCCTGGGAGACCCAGTACTTC. It specifies CASSRGVAWETQYF. Filled out from reference TRBV18 and TRBJ2-5, the complete variable domain reads NAGVMQNPRHLVRRRGQEARLRCSPMKGHSHVYWYRQLPEEGLKFMVYLQKENIIDESGMPKERFSAEFPKEGPSILRIQQVVRGDSAAYFCASSRGVAWETQYFGPGTRLLVL.

This chain joins TRBV7-2 and TRBJ2-3, with TRBD2 matching over 7 bases. The CDR3 has 16 residues. J gave up 4 bases and V 5 bases, and 12 bases lay outside the gene matches. Germline V gene data show CDR1 as SGHTA and CDR2 as FQGNSA. The DNA for the CDR3 is TGTGCCAGCAGCCCTACTACGGGCGGGGGTTCAGATACGCAGTATTTT. Residues: CASSPTTGGGSDTQYF.

This chain links TRBV9 with TRBJ1-1, with D possibly being TRBD1 (6 bases). Germline CDR1 is SGDLS and CDR2 is YYNGEE. V was clipped by 2 bases and J by 1 base, with 12 bases between them. CDR3 length equals 15 residues. CDR3 residues: CASSVGTLGNTEAFF. DNA of the CDR3: TGTGCCAGCAGCGTGGGGACACTCGGGAACACTGAAGCTTTCTTT.

V and J are TRBV2 and TRBJ1-2; tentatively, D is TRBD1 (5 bases). CDR1 and CDR2 (germline): SNHLY, FYNNEI. The length of the CDR3 is 13 residues. The ends were cut back, 7 bases at V and 3 bases at J, with 12 bases in the middle. CDR3 bases: TGTGCCAGCAAGATGGGGGGGGACTATGGCTACACCTTC. It translates to CASKMGGDYGYTF.

Note on this clone: One end of the junction does not line up with germline, which may come from a read error. The chain couples TRBV11-3 to TRBJ2-1; 10 bases match TRBD2. Germline V gives CDR1 SGHNT, CDR2 YENEEA. This CDR3 region has 16 residues. The DNA for the CDR3 is TGTGCCAGCAGCGTAGAGGGGACTAGCGAATACAATGAGCAGTTCTTC. Translating gives CASSVEGTSEYNEQFF.

This chain joins TRBV12-2 and TRBJ2-7. TRBV12-2 is a pseudogene locus. The CDR3 is 11 amino acids. The CDR3 DNA follows: TGTGCAAGTCGCTCCCCCTACGAGCAGTACTTC. It is translated as CASRSPYEQYF.

In this sample, this clone turned up a few times. V gene TRBV2 combines with J gene TRBJ2-1; 10 bases fit TRBD2. The germline V gene encodes CDR1 SNHLY and CDR2 FYNNEI. Losses at the gene ends were 3 bases for V and 0 bases for J; bases not matched to a gene: 5. This CDR3 spans 17 amino acids. CDR3 nucleotide sequence: TGTGCCAGCAGTGACCGACTAGCGGGTTTCTCCTACAATGAGCAGTTCTTC. It encodes CASSDRLAGFSYNEQFF.

The chain joins TRBV7-8 to TRBJ1-2, with no clear D. CDR1 and CDR2 (germline): SGHVS, FQNEAQ. The CDR3 has 14 residues. V lost 2 bases and J 5 bases, leaving 12 bases between the germline ends. The CDR3 nucleotides read TGTGCCAGCAGCTTATACCGCTCGGGGTATGGCTACACCTTC. Residues: CASSLYRSGYGYTF. The full variable domain, in which reference TRBV7-8 and TRBJ1-2 provide the parts outside the CDR3, is GAGVSQSPRYKVAKRGQDVALRCDPISGHVSLFWYQQALGQGPEFLTYFQNEAQLDKSGLPSDRFFAERPEGSVSTLKIQRTQQEDSAVYLCASSLYRSGYGYTFGSGTRLTVV.

The CDR3 here is CASSSRGTAVNTEAFF. Written as DNA, the CDR3 is TGTGCCAGTAGCTCCCGTGGGACAGCCGTGAACACTGAAGCTTTCTTT. The chain is built from TRBV19 and TRBJ1-1, with 7 bases fitting TRBD1. From germline, CDR1 is LNHDA and CDR2 SQIVND (reference sequence). With V trimmed by 6 bases and J by 0 bases, 10 bases remained unmatched. CDR3 length equals 16 residues.

This clone is medium-sized (0.01 to 0.1%) within its sample. The chain is built from TRBV5-1 and TRBJ2-2; 7 bases line up with TRBD1. V shed 2 bases and J 4 bases; nucleotides not matched to a gene: 11. This CDR3 is built from 17 residues. Germline loops: CDR1 SGHRS, CDR2 YFSETQ. The CDR3 region is CASSLAPGTERTGELFF. The CDR3 bases are TGCGCCAGCAGCTTAGCCCCCGGGACAGAACGCACCGGGGAGCTGTTTTTT.

The chain joins TRBV6-1 to TRBJ2-6; TRBD2 is a possible D gene (6 bases). The CDR3 is made up of 13 amino acids. CDR1 MNHNS and CDR2 SASEGT come from the germline V gene. V shed 11 bases and J shed 5 bases, with 13 bases lying between them. CDR3 nucleotides: TGTGCCGGCGGGGCCTCAAGGGCCAACGTCCTGACTTTC. Translating gives CAGGASRANVLTF.

J is TRBJ2-2 and V is TRBV28; 9 bases map to TRBD2. Per germline, CDR1 MDHEN and CDR2 SYDVKM. The V segment lost 2 bases and the J segment 10 bases; nucleotides outside the gene matches: 8. The CDR3 is made up of 15 amino acids. In nucleotides, the CDR3 is TGTGCCAGCAGTTTAGTCAGTAGCGGGAGTGTGGAGCTGTTTTTT. The encoded protein is CASSLVSSGSVELFF.

The chain combines TRBV6-4 with TRBJ2-1; D remains ambiguous. CDR1 MRHNA and CDR2 SNTAGT come from the germline V gene. The V and J ends lost 6 bases and 9 bases respectively, with 18 bases between them. The CDR3 extends over 14 amino acids. CDR3: CASSDAPNIGEQFF. The DNA of the CDR3 is TGTGCCAGCAGCGATGCGCCAAACATTGGTGAGCAGTTCTTC.